These 4 T cell receptor beta chains were sequenced from one sample in a study of T cell responses to AZD1222 COVID-19 vaccine. Method: immunoSEQ multiplex PCR; TCRdb's copy keeps in-frame clones and lacks some. Of some 120,000 clones in the sample, more than 85% are singletons; the top ten hold 0.91%. This sample comprised peripheral blood, obtained on day 0 of AZD1222 vaccination. These receptors came from an adult in good health.

V gene TRBV6-4 combines with J gene TRBJ2-7, with 9 bases identical to TRBD1. Trimming took 7 bases from V and 2 from J; bases not matched to a gene: 12. From germline, CDR1 is MRHNA and CDR2 SNTAGT. The CDR3 is 16 residues long. The CDR3 here is CASTDGRDRVPYEQYF. CDR3 DNA: TGTGCCAGCACCGACGGTCGGGACAGGGTTCCCTACGAGCAGTACTTC.

The chain joins TRBV30 to TRBJ2-7, with 11 bases lining up with TRBD2. V dropped 4 bases and J dropped 2; count of bases not matched to a gene: 4. This CDR3 is built from 14 residues. Germline assignment: CDR1 GTSNPN and CDR2 SVGIG (reference sequence). The DNA of the CDR3 is TGTGCCTGGAATAGCGGGGGGGCCGCCTACGAGCAGTACTTC. This sequence encodes CAWNSGGAAYEQYF.

V and J are TRBV6-5 and TRBJ2-5; D remains ambiguous. Trimming pared 6 bases from V and 5 bases from J, leaving 4 bases between. Per germline, CDR1 MNHEY and CDR2 SVGAGI. The CDR3 is 10 residues long. The CDR3: CASRFETQYF. Written as DNA, the CDR3 is TGTGCCAGCAGGTTTGAGACCCAGTACTTC.

The chain links TRBV9 to TRBJ1-2; 7 nucleotides align to TRBD1. V was pared by 4 bases and J by 5 bases, with 11 bases of the junction left unmatched. The CDR3 loop spans 15 amino acids. The germline gives CDR1 SGDLS, CDR2 YYNGEE. The CDR3 nucleotides read TGTGCCAGCAGCTCCAGACAGGGAGGGCGGTATGGCTACACCTTC. It yields the protein CASSSRQGGRYGYTF. Looking up the rest from reference TRBV9 and TRBJ1-2 gives the full variable domain: DSGVTQTPKHLITATGQRVTLRCSPRSGDLSVYWYQQSLDQGLQFLIQYYNGEERAKGNILERFSAQQFPDLHSELNLSSLELGDSALYFCASSSRQGGRYGYTFGSGTRLTVV.